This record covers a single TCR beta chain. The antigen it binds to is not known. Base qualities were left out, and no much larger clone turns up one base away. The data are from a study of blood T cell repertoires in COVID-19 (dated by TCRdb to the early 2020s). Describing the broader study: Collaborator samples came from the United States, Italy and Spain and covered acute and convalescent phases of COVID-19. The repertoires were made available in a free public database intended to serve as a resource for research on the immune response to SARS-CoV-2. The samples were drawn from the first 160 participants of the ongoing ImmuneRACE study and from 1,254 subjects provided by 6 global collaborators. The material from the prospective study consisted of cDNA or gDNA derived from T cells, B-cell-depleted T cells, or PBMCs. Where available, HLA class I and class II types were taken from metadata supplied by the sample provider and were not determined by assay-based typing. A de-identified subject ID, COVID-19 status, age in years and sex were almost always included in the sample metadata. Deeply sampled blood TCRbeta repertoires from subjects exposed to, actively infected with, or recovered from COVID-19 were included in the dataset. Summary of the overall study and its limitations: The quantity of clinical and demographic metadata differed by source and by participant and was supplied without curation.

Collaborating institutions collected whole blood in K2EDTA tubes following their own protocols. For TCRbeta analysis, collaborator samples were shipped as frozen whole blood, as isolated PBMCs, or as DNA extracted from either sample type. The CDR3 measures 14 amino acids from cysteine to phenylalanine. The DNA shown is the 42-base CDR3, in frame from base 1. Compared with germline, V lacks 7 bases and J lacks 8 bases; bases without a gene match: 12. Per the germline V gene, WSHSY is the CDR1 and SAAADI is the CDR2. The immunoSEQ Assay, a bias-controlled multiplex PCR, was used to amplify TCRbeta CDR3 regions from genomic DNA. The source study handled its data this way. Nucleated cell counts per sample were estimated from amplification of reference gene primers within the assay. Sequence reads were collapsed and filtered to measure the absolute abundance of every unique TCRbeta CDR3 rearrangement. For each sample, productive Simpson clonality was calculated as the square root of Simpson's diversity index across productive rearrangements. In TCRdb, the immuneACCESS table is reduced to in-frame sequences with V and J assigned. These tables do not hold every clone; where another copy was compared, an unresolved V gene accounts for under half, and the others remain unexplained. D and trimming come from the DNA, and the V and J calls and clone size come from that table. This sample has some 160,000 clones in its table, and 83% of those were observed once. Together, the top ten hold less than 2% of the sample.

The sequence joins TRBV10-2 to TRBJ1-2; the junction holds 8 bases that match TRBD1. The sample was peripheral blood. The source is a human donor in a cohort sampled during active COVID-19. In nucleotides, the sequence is TGCGCCAGCACTCCCCCGGGCAGGGGGCAAGGCTACACCTTC. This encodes CASTPPGRGQGYTF.